One and the same sample provided the 28 T cell receptor beta chains below, sequenced in a study of T cell responses to AZD1222 COVID-19 vaccine. The method was immunoSEQ multiplex PCR; TCRdb's version includes in-frame clones alone and lacks a portion of them. The table lists around 81,000 clones, 80% to 85% of them singletons. Sequenced here: peripheral blood, sampled on day 0 of AZD1222 vaccination. The receptors originated from an adult in good health.

V gene TRBV6-5 combines with J gene TRBJ1-1; D gene uncertain. CDR1 and CDR2 (germline): MNHEY, SVGAGI. The CDR3 has 14 residues. V was shortened by 0 bases and J by 1 base, with 6 bases between the two germline ends. The chain's CDR3 is CASSYSYTNTEAFF. The CDR3 DNA reads TGTGCCAGCAGTTACTCCTACACGAACACTGAAGCTTTCTTT.

As regards this clone: This may come from a read error, since a much larger clone is one base off. Other DNA variants within this sample encode the same CDR3. The chain employs TRBV20-1 and TRBJ2-7; D not resolved. Germline lookup yields CDR1 DFQATT and CDR2 SNEGSKA (reference sequence). The CDR3 runs to 11 residues. V was shortened by 0 bases and J by 3 bases, with 3 bases between the two germline ends. In DNA form, the CDR3 reads TGCAGTGCTAGAGAGGTCTACGAGCAGTACTTC. This encodes CSAREVYEQYF.

The V call is TRBV6-6, the J call TRBJ2-2; the D is unclear. Per the germline V gene, CDR1 is MNHNY and CDR2 is SVGAGI (reference sequence). The CDR3 loop spans 14 amino acids. Trimming pared 5 bases from V and 4 bases from J, leaving 11 bases between. The CDR3 here is CASSAVLGTGELFF. For the CDR3, the DNA is TGTGCCAGCAGTGCGGTGCTCGGCACCGGGGAGCTGTTTTTT.

The rearrangement uses TRBV30 and TRBJ2-7; D perhaps matches TRBD2 (6 bases). Germline values: CDR1 GTSNPN, CDR2 SVGIG (reference sequence). This CDR3 region has 14 residues. Trimming shortened V by 4 bases and J by 2 bases, and 15 bases separated the two germline ends. CDR3 sequence (DNA): TGTGCCTGGAAATCTAGGACTAAACCCTACGAGCAGTACTTC. As protein: CAWKSRTKPYEQYF.

The V call is TRBV19, the J call TRBJ2-2; possible D gene TRBD2, 6 bases. V was clipped by 0 bases and J by 1 base, with 12 bases between them. The CDR3 consists of 17 residues. From germline, CDR1 is LNHDA and CDR2 SQIVND (reference sequence). The CDR3 sequence is CASSIDWRAVNTGELFF. Here the CDR3 DNA reads TGTGCCAGTAGTATAGACTGGAGGGCAGTGAACACCGGGGAGCTGTTTTTT.

This sequence joins TRBV10-3 and TRBJ2-1; the match to TRBD2 covers 12 bases. The CDR3 length is 21 residues. Germline V gene lookup returns CDR1 ENHRY and CDR2 SYGVKD. V lost 4 bases to trimming and J lost 1 base; unmatched junction nucleotides: 17. CDR3 amino acids: CAISAYRTSGATTPSYNEQFF. CDR3 DNA: TGTGCCATCAGTGCCTACAGGACTAGCGGGGCGACCACACCATCCTACAATGAGCAGTTCTTC.

The CDR3 nucleotides are TGTGCCAGCAGCCCCGACGGGTATCGAGCTTTCTTT. Encoded protein: CASSPDGYRAFF. The genes are TRBV7-8 and TRBJ1-1; D unclear. Germline-derived CDR1 and CDR2 are SGHVS and FQNEAQ. The CDR3 has 12 residues. V gave up 5 bases and J gave up 10 bases, with 14 bases separating them.

A few counts support this clone. The chain uses TRBV20-1 and TRBJ2-7; D is unresolved. V shed 2 bases and J shed 3 bases, with 2 bases lying between them. Germline CDR1 and CDR2: DFQATT and SNEGSKA (reference sequence). CDR3 length: 10 amino acids. DNA for the CDR3: TGCAGTGCTAGAATCTACGAGCAGTACTTC. Protein: CSARIYEQYF.

CDR3 loop: CASRRRDRNNEQFF. CDR3 in DNA: TGTGCCAGCAGACGCCGGGACAGGAACAATGAGCAGTTCTTC. This chain links TRBV2 with TRBJ2-1; 8 bases are a match to TRBD1. Germline lookup yields CDR1 SNHLY and CDR2 FYNNEI. This CDR3 comprises 14 residues. Trimming removed 6 bases from V and 5 bases from J; junction bases left unmatched: 6.

The chain has TRBV10-3 and TRBJ1-1; 7 nucleotides line up with TRBD1. This CDR3 is built from 14 residues. Unmatched junction bases numbered 5, after V lost 6 bases and J lost 1 base. Germline values: CDR1 ENHRY, CDR2 SYGVKD. The CDR3: CAIRGTASNTEAFF. For the CDR3, the DNA is TGTGCCATCAGGGGGACAGCTTCGAACACTGAAGCTTTCTTT.

The rearrangement uses TRBV19 and TRBJ1-5, with D perhaps TRBD1 (5 bases). The CDR3 runs to 15 residues. Per germline, CDR1 LNHDA and CDR2 SQIVND (reference sequence). Trimming removed 8 bases at V and 1 base at J, with 15 bases between. The DNA for the CDR3 is TGTGCCAGTGCAAGTGGGGCATTGAGCAATCAGCCCCAGCATTTT. It codes for CASASGALSNQPQHF.

This chain uses TRBV2 with TRBJ1-4; no clear D. Germline values: CDR1 SNHLY, CDR2 FYNNEI. The CDR3 extends over 15 amino acids. The ends were cut back, 4 bases at V and 8 bases at J, with 17 bases in the middle. CDR3 nucleotides: TGTGCCAGCAGTGTAACCGGGGTTGCAACAGAAAAACTGTTTTTT. This gives the protein CASSVTGVATEKLFF.

The rearrangement joins TRBV5-1 to TRBJ2-1; weak D call: TRBD1 (5 bases). This CDR3 is built from 15 residues. CDR1 and CDR2 (germline): SGHRS, YFSETQ. V lost 0 bases, J lost 5 bases, and 12 bases lay in between. The CDR3 nucleotides are TGCGCCAGCAGCTTGGAGTGGGGCCCCAACAATGAGCAGTTCTTC. Translation gives CASSLEWGPNNEQFF.

The chain is built from TRBV13 and TRBJ2-3; a weak D match, TRBD2 (6 bases). This CDR3 spans 15 amino acids. V was clipped by 5 bases and J by 4 bases, with 16 bases between them. CDR1 and CDR2 from the germline V gene are PRHDT and FYEKMQ (reference sequence). The CDR3 protein is CASSPRGGKADTQYF. The DNA of the CDR3 is TGTGCCAGCAGCCCCCGGGGCGGGAAAGCAGATACGCAGTATTTT.

The CDR3 DNA is TGTGCCAGCAGTTACCTTGGACTAGCGGGGGCCACAGAAGAGACCCAGTACTTC. This gives the protein CASSYLGLAGATEETQYF. The chain links TRBV6-2 or TRBV6-3 to TRBJ2-5, with 13 bases aligning to TRBD2. The CDR3 runs to 18 residues. After removal of 2 bases from V and 3 bases from J, the junction contained 9 bases not matched to a gene. The germline gives CDR1 MNHEY, CDR2 SVGEGT.

The sample holds one count of this clone. The CDR3 here is CASSPGIRDNEGEQYF. The CDR3 nucleotides are TGTGCCAGCAGTCCCGGGATCCGGGACAATGAAGGGGAGCAGTACTTC. The chain combines TRBV6-6 with TRBJ2-7; weak D call: TRBD1 (6 bases). Germline CDR1 reads MNHNY; CDR2 reads SVGAGI (reference sequence). The CDR3 has 16 residues. The germline V and J ends were trimmed by 5 bases and 7 bases, with 24 bases remaining between them.

The chain employs TRBV5-4 and TRBJ1-2, with D possibly TRBD1 on 6 matching bases. Trimming removed 4 bases from V and 0 bases from J, with 22 bases in between. Germline CDR1 is SGHNT and CDR2 is YYREEE (reference sequence). This CDR3 region has 18 residues. CDR3 in DNA: TGTGCCAGCAGCCCAGAGCTGGCTTGGGGGGACACTAACTATGGCTACACCTTC. It encodes CASSPELAWGDTNYGYTF.

This chain links TRBV10-3 with TRBJ1-6, with TRBD1 identical over 9 bases. Germline values: CDR1 ENHRY, CDR2 SYGVKD. V dropped 2 bases and J dropped 9; count of bases not matched to a gene: 2. CDR3 length: 14 residues. The CDR3 here is CAISEGQGRSPLHF. The CDR3, as DNA: TGTGCCATCAGTGAGGGACAGGGGCGTTCACCCCTCCACTTT.

In this sample, this clone turned up once. An end of the junction does not agree with germline; a read error may underlie this. The chain combines TRBV7-7 with TRBJ2-3, with 14 bases aligning to TRBD2. Germline lookup yields CDR1 SSHAT and CDR2 FNYEAQ (reference sequence). This CDR3 is 16 amino acids long. For the CDR3, the DNA is TGTGCTAGCAGCCGACTAGCGGGGGGGTACACAGATACGCAGTATTTT. Translated: CASSRLAGGYTDTQYF.

This clone was counted once. Relative to the germline gene, one junction end is altered; a read error may explain this. This sequence joins TRBV5-1 and TRBJ1-6; TRBD1 matches at 7 bases. The CDR3 covers 18 residues. The germline V gene encodes CDR1 SGHRS and CDR2 YFSETQ. The CDR3 loop is CASSLGVQGPSFNSPLHF. CDR3 nucleotides: TGCGCCAGCAGCTTGGGGGTACAGGGGCCCTCCTTTAATTCACCCCTCCACTTT.

This chain connects TRBV10-3 to TRBJ2-7, with TRBD1 as a possible D gene (6 bases). The CDR3 spans 13 residues. Germline assignment: CDR1 ENHRY and CDR2 SYGVKD. V dropped 4 bases and J dropped 2 bases, with 9 bases sitting between them. CDR3 DNA sequence: TGTGCCATCAGTGTAGGGACACCCTACGAGCAGTACTTC. Translated, it gives CAISVGTPYEQYF.

The rearrangement joins TRBV30 to TRBJ2-3; 7 nucleotides agree with TRBD2. The CDR3 extends over 15 amino acids. V lost 4 bases to trimming and J lost 2 bases; unmatched junction nucleotides: 9. The V gene's germline CDR1 is GTSNPN and CDR2 SVGIG (reference sequence). The chain's CDR3 is CAWNSVSGYTDTQYF. CDR3 nucleotide sequence: TGTGCCTGGAACAGTGTTAGCGGGTACACAGATACGCAGTATTTT.

The chain employs TRBV19 and TRBJ1-1, with TRBD1 identical over 10 bases. The trim removed 5 bases at V and 4 bases at J, leaving 4 bases unmatched. The CDR3 loop spans 14 amino acids. CDR1 LNHDA and CDR2 SQIVND come from the germline V gene (reference sequence). The CDR3 DNA reads TGTGCCAGTAGTCCATGGACAGGGGGCACTGAAGCTTTCTTT. Translating it yields CASSPWTGGTEAFF.

The chain links TRBV6-5 to TRBJ2-1; 9 nucleotides align to TRBD2. Germline loops: CDR1 MNHEY, CDR2 SVGAGI. CDR3 length equals 15 residues. The junction had 3 bases not matched to a gene; V was cut back by 2 bases and J by 4 bases. The CDR3 loop reads CASSYATSGYNEQFF. In DNA, the CDR3 is TGTGCCAGCAGTTACGCGACTAGCGGATACAATGAGCAGTTCTTC.

The chain carries TRBV9 and TRBJ2-3; the D gene is possibly TRBD2 (7 bases). CDR3 size: 16 residues. V shed 4 bases and J shed 3 bases, with 18 bases lying between them. The germline V gene encodes CDR1 SGDLS and CDR2 YYNGEE. The CDR3 DNA sequence: TGTGCCAGCAGCCCCTCGCGGAGGGGGGGGACAGATACGCAGTATTTT. As protein: CASSPSRRGGTDTQYF. Complete variable domain (other parts from reference TRBV9 and TRBJ2-3): DSGVTQTPKHLITATGQRVTLRCSPRSGDLSVYWYQQSLDQGLQFLIQYYNGEERAKGNILERFSAQQFPDLHSELNLSSLELGDSALYFCASSPSRRGGTDTQYFGPGTRLTVL.

The chain uses TRBV12-5 and TRBJ1-2; no definite D call. Germline V gives CDR1 LGHNT, CDR2 FRNRAP. Trimming took 1 base from V and 4 from J, leaving 7 bases between them. This CDR3 contains 13 residues. The CDR3 DNA reads TGTGCTAGTGGTTTGGCGGGTGCCTATGGCTACACCTTC. This gives the protein CASGLAGAYGYTF.

The rearrangement uses TRBV5-1 and TRBJ1-1; D unclear. The CDR3 runs 14 residues. CDR1 SGHRS and CDR2 YFSETQ come from the germline V gene. Trimming removed 0 bases at V and 1 base at J, with 7 bases between. The DNA of the CDR3 is TGCGCCAGCAGCTTGGATCTGGGGAACACTGAAGCTTTCTTT. Encoded protein: CASSLDLGNTEAFF.

The CDR3 reads CASSQGTGVGEKLFF. CDR3 bases: TGTGCCAGCAGCCAAGGGACAGGGGTCGGGGAAAAACTGTTTTTT. The chain is built from TRBV4-2 and TRBJ1-4, with TRBD1 matching 9 bases. V shed 1 base and J 8 bases; nucleotides not matched to a gene: 5. Germline V gene sequence: CDR1 LGHNA, CDR2 YNFKEQ. CDR3 size: 15 residues.